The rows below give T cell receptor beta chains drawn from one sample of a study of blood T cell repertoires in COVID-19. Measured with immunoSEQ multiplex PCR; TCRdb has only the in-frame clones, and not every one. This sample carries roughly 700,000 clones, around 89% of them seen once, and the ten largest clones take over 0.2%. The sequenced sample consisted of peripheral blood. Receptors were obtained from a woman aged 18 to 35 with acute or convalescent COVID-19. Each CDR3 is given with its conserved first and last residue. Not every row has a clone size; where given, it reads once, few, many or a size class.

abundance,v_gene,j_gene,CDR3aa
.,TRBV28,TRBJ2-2,CASRRGQNTGELFF
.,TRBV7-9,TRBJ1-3,CASSLASQGARSGNTIYF
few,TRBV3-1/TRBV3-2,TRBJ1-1,CASSPGQLHSLNTEAFF
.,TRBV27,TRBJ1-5,CASSWGTGENQPQHF
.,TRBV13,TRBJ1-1,CASSLGLSDRVPNTEAFF
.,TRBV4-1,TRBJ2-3,CASSSRRGGEKAQYF
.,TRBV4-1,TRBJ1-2,CASSQGAVRAYGYTF
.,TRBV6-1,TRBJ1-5,CASSEEGFIGSNQPQHF
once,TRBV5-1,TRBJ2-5,CASSSGGLQETQYF
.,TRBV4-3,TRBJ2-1,CASSQPGLDNEQFF
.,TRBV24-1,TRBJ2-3,CATSGGGRADTQYF
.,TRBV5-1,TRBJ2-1,CASSPATGSSYNEQFF
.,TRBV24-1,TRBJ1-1,CATRSATWNTEAFF
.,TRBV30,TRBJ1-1,CAWSHGNTEAFF
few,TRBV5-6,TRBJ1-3,CASSLGQGRSGNTIYF
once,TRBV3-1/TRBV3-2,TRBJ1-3,CASSQDYPGISGNTIYF
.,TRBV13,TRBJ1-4,CASSPTGGRNEKLFF
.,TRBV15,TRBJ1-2,CATSRGSRQGLYGYTF
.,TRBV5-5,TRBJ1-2,CASSWGIQGAYGYTF
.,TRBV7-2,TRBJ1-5,CASSLGGLGPQHF
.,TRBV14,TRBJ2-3,CASSQQQGDTQYF
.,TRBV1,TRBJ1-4,CTSSQDFTSVNEKLFF
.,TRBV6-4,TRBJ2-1,CASSDSAGGPNEQFF
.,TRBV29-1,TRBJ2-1,CSGRDSSYNEQFF
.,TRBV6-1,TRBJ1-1,CASSEVQGMNTEAFF
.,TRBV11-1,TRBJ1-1,CASSNTESTEAFF
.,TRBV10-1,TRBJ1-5,CASSSTSQGSDQPQHF
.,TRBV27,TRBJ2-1,CASSLSGPGLAGEQFF
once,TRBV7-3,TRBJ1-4,CASSLMTGEKLFF
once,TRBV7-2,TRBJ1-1,CASSLAGQGVAEAFF
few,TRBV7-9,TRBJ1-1,CASSLGPLEAFF
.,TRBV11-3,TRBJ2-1,CASSPPAGGNYNEQFF
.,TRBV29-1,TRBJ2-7,CSVGGSAGIQHF
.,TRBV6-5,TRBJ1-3,CASSRTGGRNTIYF
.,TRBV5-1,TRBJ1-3,CASSPRGQTGNTIYF
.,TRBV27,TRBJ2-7,CASSYSGSDVGSYEQYF
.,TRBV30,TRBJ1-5,CAWYPKDTHNQPQHF
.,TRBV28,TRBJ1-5,CASKITGFGQPQHF
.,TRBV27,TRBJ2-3,CASSWASGGPTDTQYF
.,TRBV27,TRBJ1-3,CASSYGQGNTIYF
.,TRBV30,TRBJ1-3,CAWNRAGGGNTIYF
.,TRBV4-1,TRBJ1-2,CASSPSTGGGYGYTF
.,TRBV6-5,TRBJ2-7,CASLSRTGSYEQYF